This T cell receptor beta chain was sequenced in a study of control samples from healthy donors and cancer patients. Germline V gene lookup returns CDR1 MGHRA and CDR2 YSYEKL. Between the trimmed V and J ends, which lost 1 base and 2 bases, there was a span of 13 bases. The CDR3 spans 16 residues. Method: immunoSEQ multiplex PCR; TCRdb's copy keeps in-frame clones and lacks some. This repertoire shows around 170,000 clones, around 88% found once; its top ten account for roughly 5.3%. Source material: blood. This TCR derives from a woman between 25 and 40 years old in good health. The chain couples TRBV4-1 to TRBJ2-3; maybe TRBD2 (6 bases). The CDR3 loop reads CASSQGDGGATDTQYF. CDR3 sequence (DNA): TGCGCCAGCAGCCAAGGGGATGGCGGGGCCACAGATACGCAGTATTTT.